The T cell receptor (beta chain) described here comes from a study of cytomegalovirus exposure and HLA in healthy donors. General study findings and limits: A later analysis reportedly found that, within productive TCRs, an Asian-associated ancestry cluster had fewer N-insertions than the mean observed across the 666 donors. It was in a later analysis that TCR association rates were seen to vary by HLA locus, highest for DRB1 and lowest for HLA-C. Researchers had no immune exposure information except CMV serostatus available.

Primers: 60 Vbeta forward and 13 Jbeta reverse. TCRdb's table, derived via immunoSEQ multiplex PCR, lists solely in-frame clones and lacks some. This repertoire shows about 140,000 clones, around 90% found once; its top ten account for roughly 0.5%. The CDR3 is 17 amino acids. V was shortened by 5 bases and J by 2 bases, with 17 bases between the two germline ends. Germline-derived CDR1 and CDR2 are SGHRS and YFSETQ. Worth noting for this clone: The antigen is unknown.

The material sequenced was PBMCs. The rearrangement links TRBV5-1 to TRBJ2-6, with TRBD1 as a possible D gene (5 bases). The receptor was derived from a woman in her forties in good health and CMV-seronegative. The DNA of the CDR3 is TGCGCCAGCAGACAGGACCTTTCTGTTCCTGGGGCCAACGTCCTGACTTTC. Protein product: CASRQDLSVPGANVLTF.